This TCR beta chain was identified in a study of T cell responses to AZD1222 COVID-19 vaccine. The CDR3 sequence is 13 residues long. Germline-derived CDR1 and CDR2 are SGHNT and YYREEE (reference sequence). After removal of 4 bases from V and 5 bases from J, the junction contained 3 bases not matched to a gene. The protocol was immunoSEQ multiplex PCR, while the TCRdb copy is restricted to in-frame clones and leaves out a portion. The table has 120,000 or so clones, roughly 92% seen once. This clone was observed a single time. The input for sequencing was peripheral blood, taken on day 0 of AZD1222 vaccination. The TCR originated in an adult in good health. J is TRBJ1-5 and V is TRBV5-4; 7 bases line up with TRBD1. The CDR3 bases are TGTGCCAGCAGCAGGGGGCTGGATCAGCCCCAGCATTTT. Its protein product is CASSRGLDQPQHF.